This note documents a single T cell receptor beta chain sequence. This record belongs to a study of T cell changes during pregnancy in multiple sclerosis. Trimming pared 0 bases from V and 0 bases from J, leaving 7 bases between. The CDR3 is made up of 14 amino acids. Looked up from germline, CDR1 is SGHRS and CDR2 is YFSETQ. TCRdb's table, derived via immunoSEQ multiplex PCR, lists solely in-frame clones and lacks some. Of roughly 40,000 clones in the sample, roughly 87% were seen once. The specimen was CD4+ T cells from peripheral blood mononuclear cells, collected after pregnancy. This TCR came from a female donor with multiple sclerosis, enrolled in a pregnancy study. This rearrangement joins TRBV5-1 to TRBJ2-7; tentative D call: TRBD1 (6 bases). In DNA, the CDR3 is TGCGCCAGCAGCTTGGTAGGGGGCTCCTACGAGCAGTACTTC. Residues: CASSLVGGSYEQYF.